The 20 T cell receptor beta chains below all came from one sample that was sequenced in a study of T cell responses to AZD1222 COVID-19 vaccine. Sequencing was performed with immunoSEQ multiplex PCR; in TCRdb, only in-frame clones are kept and a portion is missing. Altogether fewer than 140,000 clones are present, about 90% being singletons, with the ten largest covering less than 9.5%. Sequencing was performed on peripheral blood, taken 28 days after the second AZD1222 dose. These receptors were obtained from an adult who received the AZD1222 COVID-19 vaccine.

The genes are TRBV5-1 and TRBJ1-2; D is ambiguous. V was trimmed by 0 bases and J by 6 bases, leaving 9 bases between them. This CDR3 is built from 13 residues. CDR1 SGHRS and CDR2 YFSETQ come from the germline V gene. The CDR3 DNA follows: TGCGCCAGCAGCTTGGCCGCAGGTAATGGCTACACCTTC. Its protein is CASSLAAGNGYTF.

V is TRBV5-8 and J is TRBJ2-2; 7 nucleotides match TRBD1. The germline gives CDR1 SGHTS, CDR2 YDEGEE. The trim removed 4 bases at V and 4 bases at J, leaving 10 bases unmatched. The length of the CDR3 is 16 residues. CDR3 residues: CASSLGDRAITGELFF. CDR3 coding DNA: TGTGCCAGCAGCCTGGGAGACAGGGCCATCACCGGGGAGCTGTTTTTT.

The rearrangement links TRBV6-2 or TRBV6-3 to TRBJ2-1, with D unclear. The germline V and J ends were trimmed by 3 bases and 7 bases, with 4 bases remaining between them. Germline CDR1 and CDR2: MNHEY and SVGEGT. There are 11 residues in the CDR3. The CDR3 sequence is CASSYLNEQFF. CDR3 coding DNA: TGTGCCAGCAGTTATTTGAATGAGCAGTTCTTC.

The rearrangement joins TRBV18 to TRBJ1-1, with D hard to call. CDR1 is KGHSH, CDR2 LQKENI, per germline. CDR3 length equals 13 residues. The V and J ends lost 2 bases and 1 base respectively, with 5 bases between them. CDR3 in amino acids: CASSPSENTEAFF. DNA for the CDR3: TGTGCCAGCTCACCATCAGAGAACACTGAAGCTTTCTTT.

This clone has just one count. The genes are TRBV5-1 and TRBJ1-2; perhaps TRBD1 as D (5 bases). There are 13 residues in the CDR3. Trimming left V 4 bases short and J 3 bases short, with 10 bases between. CDR1 is SGHRS and CDR2 is YFSETQ in the germline V gene. The CDR3 DNA reads TGCGCCAGCAGCACGGGGACCGACTATGGCTACACCTTC. Encoded protein: CASSTGTDYGYTF.

V usage is TRBV7-3 and J usage is TRBJ2-7; no definite D call. CDR3 length: 16 residues. Trimming pared 1 base from V and 2 bases from J, leaving 15 bases between. CDR1 is SGHTA, CDR2 FQGTGA, per germline. The CDR3 protein is CASSLNPALEPYEQYF. The DNA of the CDR3 is TGTGCCAGCAGCTTAAACCCAGCTTTGGAGCCCTACGAGCAGTACTTC.

The V gene is TRBV7-9, the J gene TRBJ1-1; TRBD1 matches at 8 bases. The CDR3 runs to 14 residues. V gave up 5 bases and J gave up 5 bases; unmatched junction bases: 7. Germline CDR1 and CDR2: SEHNR and FQNEAQ (reference sequence). This CDR3 is CASSSQGAITEAFF. The CDR3 DNA is TGTGCCAGCAGCAGCCAGGGGGCAATAACTGAAGCTTTCTTT.

This clone was recorded once. This chain connects TRBV19 to TRBJ1-3; a weak D match, TRBD1 (5 bases). Between the trimmed V and J ends, which lost 4 bases and 0 bases, there was a span of 13 bases. CDR1 is LNHDA and CDR2 is SQIVND in the germline V gene (reference sequence). CDR3 length: 16 residues. The CDR3 DNA follows: TGTGCCAGTAGTACTCCCGGGGGAGGCTCTGGAAACACCATATATTTT. It specifies CASSTPGGGSGNTIYF.

This chain uses TRBV5-4 with TRBJ2-3, with 9 bases matching TRBD2. The CDR3 spans 16 residues. V lost 1 base and J lost 0; bases outside the gene matches: 3. CDR1 SGHNT and CDR2 YYREEE come from the germline V gene (reference sequence). The CDR3: CASSLLLAGSTDTQYF. As DNA, the CDR3 is TGTGCCAGCAGCTTGTTGCTAGCGGGGAGCACAGATACGCAGTATTTT.

The J gene is TRBJ1-3, the V gene TRBV30, with D possibly being TRBD1 (6 bases). V was shortened by 4 bases and J by 3 bases, with 10 bases between the two germline ends. Germline loops: CDR1 GTSNPN, CDR2 SVGIG (reference sequence). This CDR3 region has 13 residues. The CDR3 DNA sequence: TGTGCCTGGACCAGGGGCAGTGGAAACACCATATATTTT. Its protein is CAWTRGSGNTIYF. Together with reference TRBV30 and TRBJ1-3, the CDR3 gives the full variable domain: SQTIHQWPATLVQPVGSPLSLECTVEGTSNPNLYWYRQAAGRGLQLLFYSVGIGQISSEVPQNLSASRPQDRQFILSSKKLLLSDSGFYLCAWTRGSGNTIYFGEGSWLTVV.

This rearrangement joins TRBV4-3 to TRBJ2-1; the match to TRBD1 covers 8 bases. Germline CDR1 and CDR2: LGHNA and YSLEER. The CDR3 is 15 amino acids. With V trimmed by 0 bases and J by 3 bases, 1 base remained unmatched. The CDR3 loop reads CASSQDRGHYNEQFF. For the CDR3, the DNA is TGCGCCAGCAGCCAAGACAGGGGGCACTACAATGAGCAGTTCTTC.

The V gene is TRBV10-2, the J gene TRBJ1-2; D unclear. V lost 2 bases and J 5 bases, leaving 12 bases between the germline ends. The CDR3 loop spans 14 amino acids. Germline V gene sequence: CDR1 WSHSY, CDR2 SAAADI. The CDR3 protein is CASSETPNGYGYTF. The CDR3 nucleotides are TGCGCCAGCAGTGAGACACCCAACGGATATGGCTACACCTTC.

The rearrangement joins TRBV13 to TRBJ1-1; D is undetermined. Germline V gene sequence: CDR1 PRHDT, CDR2 FYEKMQ (reference sequence). V shed 4 bases and J shed 1 base, with 22 bases lying between them. The CDR3 totals 18 residues. The CDR3 DNA reads as TGTGCCAGCAGCTCAGGATGGATGGGCCGCGGGCGGAACACTGAAGCTTTCTTT. As protein: CASSSGWMGRGRNTEAFF.

The chain is built from TRBV6-5 and TRBJ1-6; D might be TRBD1 (6 bases). Germline V lookup: CDR1 MNHEY, CDR2 SVGAGI. The CDR3 sequence is 15 residues long. The germline V and J ends were trimmed by 2 bases and 10 bases, with 15 bases remaining between them. CDR3: CASSYELGGGSPLHF. For the CDR3, the DNA is TGTGCCAGCAGTTACGAACTCGGAGGGGGGTCACCCCTCCACTTT.

The chain links TRBV5-8 to TRBJ1-5; tentative D call: TRBD1 (5 bases). Germline-derived CDR1 and CDR2 are SGHTS and YDEGEE. V dropped 4 bases and J dropped 7 bases, with 18 bases sitting between them. CDR3 length: 15 residues. The CDR3 reads CASSRFEGWRQPQHF. DNA for the CDR3: TGTGCCAGCAGCCGATTCGAGGGGTGGCGACAGCCCCAGCATTTT.

The chain couples TRBV13 to TRBJ1-4; tentative D call: TRBD1 (5 bases). This CDR3 region has 14 residues. CDR1 and CDR2 from the germline V gene are PRHDT and FYEKMQ (reference sequence). Trimming cost V 6 bases and J 3 bases, with 11 bases left between them. The CDR3 DNA sequence: TGTGCCAGCAGGCTGCAGGGAGCTAATGAAAAACTGTTTTTT. Translation gives CASRLQGANEKLFF.

This clone showed up just once. The V and J genes are TRBV7-2 and TRBJ1-6, with D maybe TRBD1 (5 bases). V gave up 0 bases and J gave up 10 bases, with 7 bases separating them. This CDR3 contains 13 residues. The germline V gene has CDR1 SGHTA and CDR2 FQGNSA. The CDR3 loop is CASSLAGGSPLHF. The CDR3, as DNA: TGTGCCAGCAGCTTAGCCGGGGGGTCACCCCTCCACTTT.

The rearrangement uses TRBV14 and TRBJ1-1; 10 bases line up with TRBD1. The CDR3 has 14 amino acids. J gave up 4 bases and V 6 bases, and 5 bases lay outside the gene matches. Germline values: CDR1 SGHDN, CDR2 FVKESK. Written as DNA, the CDR3 is TGTGCCAGCAGACCCGGGACAGGGGTCACTGAAGCTTTCTTT. Residues: CASRPGTGVTEAFF.

The chain recombines TRBV28 with TRBJ1-5; D is possibly TRBD1 (5 bases). Trimming stripped 2 bases from V and 6 bases from J, with 11 bases between. Per germline, CDR1 MDHEN and CDR2 SYDVKM. CDR3 length: 14 amino acids. CDR3 coding DNA: TGTGCCAGCAGTTTAGGGTCAGGGTTTCAGCCCCAGCATTTT. Translated, it gives CASSLGSGFQPQHF. Full variable domain (outside the CDR3, taken from reference TRBV28 and TRBJ1-5): DVKVTQSSRYLVKRTGEKVFLECVQDMDHENMFWYRQDPGLGLRLIYFSYDVKMKEKGDIPEGYSVSREKKERFSLILESASTNQTSMYLCASSLGSGFQPQHFGDGTRLSIL.

V usage is TRBV19 and J usage is TRBJ1-5; the match to TRBD1 covers 7 bases. Germline CDR1 and CDR2: LNHDA and SQIVND (reference sequence). The CDR3 has 15 amino acids. V was pared by 6 bases and J by 4 bases, with 9 bases of the junction left unmatched. The DNA for the CDR3 is TGTGCCAGTAGCCCGACAGGGATTGTAAATCAGCCCCAGCATTTT. This gives the protein CASSPTGIVNQPQHF.